This T cell receptor beta chain was obtained from a study of identical twins. The study, taken as a whole, reports: The study found weaker excess twin sharing in beta out-of-frame sequences.

Trimming left V 0 bases short and J 6 bases short, with 16 bases between. This CDR3 has 16 residues. TCRdb reprocessed the 5' RACE reads with MiXCR, giving one entry per CDR3 protein. The sample lists some 660,000 distinct CDR3 sequences, 8.6% occurring once. In regard to this clonotype: Its cognate antigen is unknown.

In addition, the sample was reused for a study of yellow fever vaccine responses in identical twins.

V is TRBV12-3 or TRBV12-4 and J is TRBJ2-3; D tentatively reads TRBD1 or TRBD2 (6 bases each). The clonotype originates from a woman in her late teens or twenties in good health. The specimen was PBMCs. This CDR3 is CASSLAKGGRTDTQYF. In nucleotides, the CDR3 is TGTGCCAGCAGTTTAGCCAAGGGGGGACGGACGGATACGCAGTATTTT.